This T cell receptor (beta chain) was captured in a study of blood T cells in healthy people across ages. The use of a sample-barcoded 5' primer and a J-beta primer mix characterized a second PCR of roughly 6 to 11 cycles. TCRdb reprocessed the 5' RACE reads with MiXCR, giving one entry per CDR3 protein. This table holds around 690,000 distinct CDR3 sequences, 58% found once. With 1 base removed from V and 8 bases from J, the gap between germline ends came to 21 bases. Germline CDR1 SGHKS, CDR2 YYEKEE (reference sequence). CDR3 size: 16 residues. Sequencing used blood. The chain joins TRBV5-5 to TRBJ1-1, with a weak D call TRBD1 (6 bases). The receptor was derived from a man between 60 and 70 years old in good health. The DNA for the CDR3 is TGTGCCAGCAGCTTGACTGGGGGCTACCCGAGGATAGAAGCTTTCTTT. This encodes CASSLTGGYPRIEAFF. Complete variable domain (other parts from reference TRBV5-5 and TRBJ1-1): DAGVTQSPTHLIKTRGQQVTLRCSPISGHKSVSWYQQVLGQGPQFIFQYYEKEERGRGNFPDRFSARQFPNYSSELNVNALLLGDSALYLCASSLTGGYPRIEAFFGQGTRLTVV.